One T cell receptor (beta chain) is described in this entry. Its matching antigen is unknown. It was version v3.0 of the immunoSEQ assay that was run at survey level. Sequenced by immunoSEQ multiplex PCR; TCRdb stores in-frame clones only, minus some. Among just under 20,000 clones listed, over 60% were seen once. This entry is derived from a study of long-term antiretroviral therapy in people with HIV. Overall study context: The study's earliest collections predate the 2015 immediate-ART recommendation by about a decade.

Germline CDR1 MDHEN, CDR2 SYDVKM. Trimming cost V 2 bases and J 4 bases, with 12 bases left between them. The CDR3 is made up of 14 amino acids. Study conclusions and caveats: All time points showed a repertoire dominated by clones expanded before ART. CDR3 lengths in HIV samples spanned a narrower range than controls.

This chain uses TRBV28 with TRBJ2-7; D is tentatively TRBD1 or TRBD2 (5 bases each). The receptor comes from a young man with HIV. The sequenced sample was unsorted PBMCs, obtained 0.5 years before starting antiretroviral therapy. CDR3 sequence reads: CASSLGAREYEQYF. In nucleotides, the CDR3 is TGTGCCAGCAGTTTAGGGGCACGGGAATACGAGCAGTACTTC.